The clone carrying this TCR beta chain appeared once. The CDR3 consists of 14 residues. V shed 3 bases and J shed 13 bases, with 16 bases lying between them. The germline V gene encodes CDR1 MNHEY and CDR2 SVGAGI. Those who participated ranged in age from 18 to 89 years and resided in 20 to 30 US areas. Within 2 weeks before study entry, exposed participants met a COVID-19 case. This record belongs to a study of blood T cell repertoires in COVID-19. The wider study: COVID-19 samples from acute and convalescent phases originated in the United States, Italy and Spain. Nucleic acid was either cDNA or gDNA, and it came from T cells, B-cell-depleted T cells, or PBMCs.

Only in-frame clones appear in the TCRdb table, and some are missing; sequencing was by immunoSEQ multiplex PCR. The sample lists about 430,000 clones, approximately 90% occurring once. This clonotype was sampled from a woman in her late teens or twenties who had been exposed to COVID-19. The sample comprised PBMCs or T cells enriched from blood (not recorded which). This chain links TRBV6-5 with TRBJ1-6; tentative D call: TRBD1 (6 bases). The CDR3 coding sequence is TGTGCCAGCAGTTATGGGGACAAATTATCCCCCCTCCACTTT. This translates into CASSYGDKLSPLHF.